This T cell receptor beta chain was profiled in a study of T-cell memory formation after mild COVID-19. Study background: For the most part, TCR clusters were specific to one donor.

TCRdb itself ran the 5' RACE reads through MiXCR, one entry per CDR3 protein. The table records some 210,000 distinct CDR3 sequences, 27% of them present only once. Study-wide points: Mainly CM and EM harbored the contracting CD4+ clones; mainly EMRA harbored the CD8+ ones. From day 15 to 85, contracting clones were balanced between CD4 and CD8, whereas later expanders leaned toward CD4+.

The CDR3 is 15 amino acids. Germline assignment: CDR1 DFQATT and CDR2 SNEGSKA (reference sequence). V was shortened by 3 bases and J by 9 bases, with 18 bases between the two germline ends. This clonotype was counted only a few times. Its matching antigen is unknown. The source material was PBMCs or a T cell subset sorted from them (not recorded which). The receptor comes from an adult woman who had mild COVID-19 (a few samples of this study predate the infection). Cell type and time point are not known. The chain uses TRBV20-1 and TRBJ1-6; D gene ambiguous. CDR3 bases: TGCAGTGCTAGCCCCAGTGTGGGTTCGGGTTCACCCCTCCACTTT. Its protein product is CSASPSVGSGSPLHF.